The clone carrying this T cell receptor (beta chain) showed up just a few times. These data are taken from a study of blood T cell repertoires in COVID-19. Overall study context: Researchers got acute and convalescent COVID-19 samples from the United States, Italy and Spain. PBMCs, B-cell-depleted T cells, or T cells were the source of the cDNA or gDNA that made up the material.

As originally analysed: Amplification from reference gene primers served as the basis for estimated nucleated cell counts. Assay used: immunoSEQ multiplex PCR; TCRdb lists only in-frame clones, some missing. V, J and clone size reflect that table, while D and trimming were determined from the DNA. This sample has more than 110,000 clones, with less than 85% found just once. The clonotype originates from an elderly woman in a cohort sampled during active or convalescent COVID-19. Sequences were obtained from peripheral blood.

CDR3 nucleotides: TGTGCCAGCAGTTATATAGTGAACACTGAAGCTTTCTTT. Translated: CASSYIVNTEAFF. The V gene is TRBV6-2 or TRBV6-3, the J gene TRBJ1-1; D unclear. The CDR3 has 13 amino acids. The ends were cut back, 3 bases at V and 0 bases at J, with 5 bases in the middle. The germline gives CDR1 MNHEY, CDR2 SVGEGT.